These 27 T cell receptor beta chains share one sample of origin, sequenced in a study of OX40 agonist ivuxolimab in advanced cancers. Libraries were prepared by immunoSEQ multiplex PCR; TCRdb keeps only in-frame clonotypes and omits some of them. Among about 34,000 clones listed, approximately 80% were seen once. The starting material was CD4+ or CD8+ T cells sorted from blood, obtained in a trial of the OX40 agonist ivuxolimab. The receptor set was obtained from an adult with an advanced solid tumor such as melanoma, head and neck, liver or kidney cancer.

The V gene is TRBV5-5, the J gene TRBJ1-4; D not resolved. The V end lost 1 base, the J end lost 7 bases, and 5 bases lay between the germline ends. Germline-derived CDR1 and CDR2 are SGHKS and YYEKEE (reference sequence). CDR3 length: 12 amino acids. The CDR3 DNA sequence: TGTGCCAGCAGCTTGTTTGGTGAAAAACTGTTTTTT. It yields the protein CASSLFGEKLFF.

This chain uses TRBV5-1 with TRBJ2-6; maybe TRBD2 (6 bases). The length of the CDR3 is 17 residues. Between the trimmed V and J ends, which lost 0 bases and 2 bases, there was a span of 12 bases. Germline assignment: CDR1 SGHRS and CDR2 YFSETQ. The CDR3 loop reads CASSLAGPGAGANVLTF. The CDR3, as DNA: TGCGCCAGCAGCTTGGCTGGCCCGGGGGCTGGGGCCAACGTCCTGACTTTC. Based on the CDR3 plus reference TRBV5-1 and TRBJ2-6, the full variable domain is KAGVTQTPRYLIKTRGQQVTLSCSPISGHRSVSWYQQTPGQGLQFLFEYFSETQRNKGNFPGRFSGRQFSNSRSEMNVSTLELGDSALYLCASSLAGPGAGANVLTFGAGSRLTVL.

This chain uses TRBV11-3 with TRBJ2-2; D perhaps matches TRBD2 (5 bases). V was pared by 3 bases and J by 2 bases, with 13 bases between. This CDR3 comprises 16 residues. Germline V lookup: CDR1 SGHNT, CDR2 YENEEA. CDR3 loop: CASSLSGYSNTGELFF. CDR3 in DNA: TGTGCCAGCAGCTTGTCGGGATACTCAAACACCGGGGAGCTGTTTTTT.

Here the CDR3 DNA reads TGTGCCAGCAGCCTCCCGCAGGGTGATGGCCTCGAAGCTTTCTTT. Protein sequence: CASSLPQGDGLEAFF. The chain couples TRBV7-9 to TRBJ1-1; D is perhaps TRBD1 (5 bases). The germline V and J ends were trimmed by 5 bases and 8 bases, with 21 bases remaining between them. This CDR3 spans 15 amino acids. Per the germline V gene, CDR1 is SEHNR and CDR2 is FQNEAQ (reference sequence).

The chain couples TRBV6-4 to TRBJ2-1; TRBD1 matches 8 bases. The CDR3 runs to 13 residues. Trimming cost V 6 bases and J 8 bases; bases outside gene matches: 6. CDR1 is MRHNA and CDR2 is SNTAGT in the germline V gene. CDR3: CASSTGGGDEQFF. DNA for the CDR3: TGTGCCAGCAGCACAGGGGGAGGCGATGAGCAGTTCTTC.

The V call is TRBV19, the J call TRBJ2-1; 13 nucleotides align to TRBD2. The CDR3 consists of 16 residues. V lost 4 bases, J lost 9 bases, and 9 bases stayed unmatched. The germline V gene encodes CDR1 LNHDA and CDR2 SQIVND (reference sequence). The CDR3 nucleotides read TGTGCCAGTAGTAGTCCACTAGCGGGGGGGCTAGTTGAGCAGTTCTTC. Protein product: CASSSPLAGGLVEQFF.

The rearrangement joins TRBV10-2 to TRBJ1-1; 7 bases are shared with TRBD1. The CDR3 covers 11 residues. The ends lost 5 bases at V and 7 bases at J; junction bases unmatched: 1. Looked up from germline, CDR1 is WSHSY and CDR2 is SAAADI. The CDR3 here is CASSWDSEAFF. In DNA form, the CDR3 reads TGCGCCAGCAGTTGGGACAGTGAAGCTTTCTTT.

This clone came up a few times. The chain recombines TRBV10-1 with TRBJ2-2; the match to TRBD1 covers 9 bases. Germline trimming cut 2 bases from V and 6 bases from J; bases unmatched to any gene: 10. CDR3 length equals 17 residues. Germline V lookup: CDR1 WNHNN, CDR2 SYGVQD (reference sequence). CDR3 nucleotide sequence: TGCGCCAGCAGTGAGATTGGGACGGGACAGGGTGCCGGGGAGCTGTTTTTT. Amino acids: CASSEIGTGQGAGELFF.

The table lists this clone with a few counts. The chain is built from TRBV12-5 and TRBJ2-7; D unresolved. The CDR3 has 11 residues. Germline-derived CDR1 and CDR2 are LGHNT and FRNRAP. V lost 1 base to trimming and J lost 4 bases, with 2 bases between them. CDR3 in DNA: TGTGCTAGTGGTTTGGAATACGAGCAGTACTTC. Translation gives CASGLEYEQYF.

The chain employs TRBV2 and TRBJ2-3, with 7 bases fitting TRBD2. Looked up from germline, CDR1 is SNHLY and CDR2 is FYNNEI. This CDR3 region has 16 residues. The V segment lost 6 bases and the J segment 5 bases; nucleotides outside the gene matches: 14. The CDR3 nucleotides are TGTGCCAGCAGGGCCCTTGGCGGGGGAGTAGGAGATACGCAGTATTTT. It codes for CASRALGGGVGDTQYF.

This clone was seen more than once but under ten times. V is TRBV28 and J is TRBJ2-2; D unresolved. With 7 bases removed from V and 1 base from J, the gap between germline ends came to 10 bases. CDR1 is MDHEN and CDR2 is SYDVKM in the germline V gene. The CDR3 is made up of 14 amino acids. For the CDR3, the DNA is TGTGCCAGCACCCTGGAAGGGAACACCGGGGAGCTGTTTTTT. Amino acid sequence: CASTLEGNTGELFF. The complete variable domain, with remaining parts taken from reference TRBV28 and TRBJ2-2, reads DVKVTQSSRYLVKRTGEKVFLECVQDMDHENMFWYRQDPGLGLRLIYFSYDVKMKEKGDIPEGYSVSREKKERFSLILESASTNQTSMYLCASTLEGNTGELFFGEGSRLTVL.

V and J are TRBV29-1 and TRBJ1-1; 9 bases fit TRBD1. Germline CDR1 reads SQVTM; CDR2 reads ANQGSEA. J was trimmed by 6 bases and V by 5 bases; bases with no gene match: 10. The CDR3 loop spans 14 amino acids. The CDR3 is CSVPSNRQGAEAFF. For the CDR3, the DNA is TGCAGCGTTCCCTCAAACCGACAGGGGGCTGAAGCTTTCTTT.

This chain joins TRBV6-1 and TRBJ2-5, with 8 bases fitting TRBD1. Germline V CDR1 and CDR2: MNHNS, SASEGT. Unmatched junction bases numbered 8, after V lost 9 bases and J lost 5 bases. The length of the CDR3 is 13 residues. The CDR3 DNA reads as TGTGCCAGTAAGTCTTGGACAGGGGAGACCCAGTACTTC. The encoded protein is CASKSWTGETQYF.

This chain uses TRBV28 with TRBJ2-4; possibly TRBD1 or TRBD2 for D (5 bases each). The germline V gene has CDR1 MDHEN and CDR2 SYDVKM. The CDR3 is 13 residues long. V lost 5 bases and J lost 7, with 12 bases in between. CDR3 nucleotide sequence: TGTGCCAGCAGTCTTGGGGGTATGAACATTCAGTACTTC. The encoded protein is CASSLGGMNIQYF.

The chain is built from TRBV6-4 and TRBJ2-1; possibly TRBD2 for D (6 bases). The CDR3 is made up of 15 amino acids. The V gene lost 6 bases and the J gene lost 6 bases, with 18 bases spanning the gap. Germline V lookup: CDR1 MRHNA, CDR2 SNTAGT. The CDR3 nucleotides read TGTGCCAGCAGCCCCGGACTATCACCATCCAATGAGCAGTTCTTC. Protein product: CASSPGLSPSNEQFF.

The chain links TRBV29-1 to TRBJ1-1, with D possibly being TRBD1 (5 bases). The CDR3 spans 13 residues. V gave up 1 base and J gave up 2 bases, with 8 bases separating them. Germline CDR1 is SQVTM and CDR2 is ANQGSEA. The CDR3 here is CSVEVGGNTEAFF. The CDR3 DNA sequence: TGCAGCGTTGAAGTGGGGGGAAACACTGAAGCTTTCTTT.

The chain employs TRBV19 and TRBJ1-2, with TRBD1 identical over 11 bases. With V trimmed by 8 bases and J by 5 bases, 10 bases remained unmatched. Germline V gives CDR1 LNHDA, CDR2 SQIVND (reference sequence). The CDR3 runs 15 residues. CDR3 protein: CASCPGQGETYGYTF. In nucleotides, the CDR3 is TGTGCCAGTTGCCCGGGACAGGGGGAAACGTATGGCTACACCTTC.

V usage is TRBV18 and J usage is TRBJ2-5; D ambiguous. Trimming stripped 3 bases from V and 2 bases from J, with 1 base between. This CDR3 region has 11 residues. Germline V gene lookup returns CDR1 KGHSH and CDR2 LQKENI. The CDR3 bases are TGTGCCAGCTCACCTCAAGAGACCCAGTACTTC. Amino acids: CASSPQETQYF.

The CDR3 nucleotides are TGTGCCAGCAGAAAGACAGGGAGTATGGGCGGCTACACCTTC. This sequence encodes CASRKTGSMGGYTF. The rearrangement links TRBV6-5 to TRBJ1-2; 7 positions agree with TRBD1. CDR3 length equals 14 residues. Trimming removed 6 bases from V and 8 bases from J; junction bases left unmatched: 12. From germline, CDR1 is MNHEY and CDR2 SVGAGI.

CDR3 DNA: TGTGCCAGCAAGGCGGAGGACCGCAAATTTTACGAGCAGTACTTC. This translates into CASKAEDRKFYEQYF. The chain links TRBV6-6 to TRBJ2-7; possibly TRBD2 for D (5 bases). CDR3 length: 15 residues. Germline values: CDR1 MNHNY, CDR2 SVGAGI (reference sequence). The germline V and J ends were trimmed by 7 bases and 4 bases, with 20 bases remaining between them.

The chain joins TRBV6-1 to TRBJ2-1; either TRBD1 or TRBD2 may supply D (6 bases each). Deletions cut 1 base from V and 3 bases from J, with 13 bases between. The CDR3 covers 16 residues. Germline V gene lookup returns CDR1 MNHNS and CDR2 SASEGT. This CDR3 reads CASSEEWGASYNEQFF. In nucleotides, the CDR3 is TGTGCCAGCAGTGAAGAATGGGGGGCAAGCTACAATGAGCAGTTCTTC.

The J gene is TRBJ2-7, the V gene TRBV7-9; D remains ambiguous. V was shortened by 3 bases and J by 5 bases, with 11 bases between the two germline ends. Per germline, CDR1 SEHNR and CDR2 FQNEAQ (reference sequence). The CDR3 is 13 amino acids. The CDR3 region is CASSFKGLNEQYF. CDR3 in DNA: TGTGCCAGCAGCTTTAAGGGCTTAAACGAGCAGTACTTC.

The chain employs TRBV4-1 and TRBJ2-1; 7 bases match TRBD2. Per germline, CDR1 MGHRA and CDR2 YSYEKL. The V segment lost 0 bases and the J segment 4 bases; nucleotides outside the gene matches: 6. The CDR3 loop spans 16 amino acids. The CDR3 nucleotides read TGCGCCAGCAGCCAAGATTCCGGCGGGGGATACAATGAGCAGTTCTTC. Its translation is CASSQDSGGGYNEQFF.

The chain recombines TRBV6-5 with TRBJ1-5, with 10 bases fitting TRBD1. The V segment lost 8 bases and the J segment 3 bases; nucleotides outside the gene matches: 4. The CDR3 covers 14 residues. Germline V gene sequence: CDR1 MNHEY, CDR2 SVGAGI. The CDR3 nucleotides read TGTGCCAGCTCCGGGACAGGGGTCAATCAGCCCCAGCATTTT. Residues: CASSGTGVNQPQHF.

This clone was seen just once. The chain carries TRBV28 and TRBJ2-7; D is possibly TRBD1 or TRBD2 (6 bases each). The germline gives CDR1 MDHEN, CDR2 SYDVKM. The CDR3 is made up of 15 amino acids. The V end was cut by 6 bases, the J end by 2 bases, with 17 bases between. CDR3 DNA sequence: TGTGCCAGCAGCCGCCGGGGGCTGAGGACCTACGAGCAGTACTTC. It encodes CASSRRGLRTYEQYF.

V and J are TRBV5-1 and TRBJ1-2; 8 nucleotides align to TRBD1. CDR1 and CDR2 (germline): SGHRS, YFSETQ. The CDR3 loop spans 15 amino acids. V lost 4 bases to trimming and J lost 1 base; unmatched junction nucleotides: 6. CDR3 bases: TGCGCCAGCAGCCAGACAGGGGCAAATAACTATGGCTACACCTTC. Amino acids: CASSQTGANNYGYTF.

The rearrangement joins TRBV11-3 to TRBJ1-2; unclear D gene. Trimming stripped 3 bases from V and 7 bases from J, with 12 bases between. This CDR3 spans 13 amino acids. CDR1 SGHNT and CDR2 YENEEA come from the germline V gene. Written as DNA, the CDR3 is TGTGCCAGCAGCTTCGATCCGAACGGTGGCTACACCTTC. Translated, it gives CASSFDPNGGYTF.